The 16 T cell receptor beta chains in this list originate from one sample, sequenced in a study of cytomegalovirus exposure and HLA in healthy donors (dated by TCRdb to about 2017). Library construction relied on the immunoSEQ multiplex PCR assay. The clones in this table, taken by TCRdb from immuneACCESS, are in-frame only. Not every clone is retained; where verified, under half of the shortfall comes from an unresolved V gene, and the cause of the rest is unknown. This sample lists about 220,000 clones; around 88% were detected once. The ten top clones hold about 3% of the sample. Sequencing input: PBMCs. All receptors derive from a young woman in good health and CMV-seronegative.

The chain employs TRBV27 and TRBJ2-7, with D possibly TRBD1 on 6 matching bases. Trimming left V 4 bases short and J 5 bases short, with 15 bases between. The length of the CDR3 is 14 residues. The V gene's germline CDR1 is MNHEY and CDR2 SMNVEV (reference sequence). The CDR3 DNA is TGTGCCAGCAGTTCAACGACAGGTCTACACGAGCAGTACTTC. Protein product: CASSSTTGLHEQYF.

The chain uses TRBV6-5 and TRBJ2-7; D is perhaps TRBD1 (5 bases). The CDR3 has 14 amino acids. V gave up 2 bases and J gave up 2 bases, with 10 bases separating them. CDR1 and CDR2 from the germline V gene are MNHEY and SVGAGI. This chain's CDR3 is CASSYAQGAYEQYF. DNA of the CDR3: TGTGCCAGCAGTTACGCGCAGGGCGCCTACGAGCAGTACTTC.

CDR3 DNA: TGTGCCAGCAGCGTAGGACAGGGCATGCAGACCCAGTACTTC. Residues: CASSVGQGMQTQYF. The chain has TRBV9 and TRBJ2-5; 7 nucleotides agree with TRBD1. This CDR3 is built from 14 residues. Germline V gives CDR1 SGDLS, CDR2 YYNGEE. The V gene end was trimmed by 0 bases and the J gene end by 6 bases; junction bases not matched to a gene: 5. Based on the CDR3 plus reference TRBV9 and TRBJ2-5, the full variable domain is DSGVTQTPKHLITATGQRVTLRCSPRSGDLSVYWYQQSLDQGLQFLIQYYNGEERAKGNILERFSAQQFPDLHSELNLSSLELGDSALYFCASSVGQGMQTQYFGPGTRLLVL.

V usage is TRBV5-1 and J usage is TRBJ2-3; the D gene is possibly TRBD2 (5 bases). Germline V gene data show CDR1 as SGHRS and CDR2 as YFSETQ. Trimming removed 0 bases from V and 6 bases from J, with 14 bases in between. CDR3 size: 15 residues. CDR3 in DNA: TGCGCCAGCAGCTTGGGCCCACGGACTGTCGATACGCAGTATTTT. Residues: CASSLGPRTVDTQYF.

The chain uses TRBV27 and TRBJ1-4; D not resolved. The CDR3 contains 14 residues. Trimming removed 5 bases from V and 7 bases from J, with 14 bases in between. The germline gives CDR1 MNHEY, CDR2 SMNVEV (reference sequence). The CDR3 DNA reads as TGTGCCAGCAGTCCCGAACTTATGCCTGAAAAACTGTTTTTT. Amino acid sequence: CASSPELMPEKLFF. The entire variable domain, with the rest obtained from reference TRBV27 and TRBJ1-4, is as follows: EAQVTQNPRYLITVTGKKLTVTCSQNMNHEYMSWYRQDPGLGLRQIYYSMNVEVTDKGDVPEGYKVSRKEKRNFPLILESPSPNQTSLYFCASSPELMPEKLFFGSGTQLSVL.

The chain has TRBV7-9 and TRBJ2-7; 7 bases match TRBD1. J was trimmed by 3 bases and V by 3 bases; bases with no gene match: 17. Germline values: CDR1 SEHNR, CDR2 FQNEAQ (reference sequence). The CDR3 length is 18 residues. CDR3 region: CASSFNRPGTAQLYEQYF. The CDR3 nucleotides are TGTGCCAGCAGCTTTAACAGACCCGGGACAGCACAACTCTACGAGCAGTACTTC.

The chain recombines TRBV7-2 with TRBJ2-7; D possibly corresponds to TRBD2 (6 bases). Germline lookup yields CDR1 SGHTA and CDR2 FQGNSA. The CDR3 is 12 amino acids. V was cut by 5 bases and J by 7 bases, with 12 bases left in between. The CDR3 nucleotides read TGTGCCAGCAGCCGGGGGAAGGGGGAGCAGTACTTC. It is translated as CASSRGKGEQYF.

This clone came up a few times. The CDR3 region is CASSLAPPGQGAYGYTF. DNA for the CDR3: TGTGCCAGCAGTTTAGCCCCTCCGGGACAGGGGGCATATGGCTACACCTTC. This sequence joins TRBV28 and TRBJ1-2, with 12 nucleotides matching TRBD1. CDR3 length: 17 residues. Germline CDR1 and CDR2: MDHEN and SYDVKM. V trimming: 2 bases; J trimming: 5 bases; junction bases outside the gene matches: 9.

In this sample, this clone turned up once. The chain carries TRBV2 and TRBJ2-5; D not resolved. This CDR3 contains 13 residues. The ends were cut back, 3 bases at V and 4 bases at J, with 9 bases in the middle. Germline CDR1 is SNHLY and CDR2 is FYNNEI. The CDR3 reads CASSDLPLETQYF. Written as DNA, the CDR3 is TGTGCCAGCAGTGATCTACCTTTAGAGACCCAGTACTTC.

The chain employs TRBV7-2 and TRBJ1-1, with D maybe TRBD1 (5 bases). CDR1 and CDR2 (germline): SGHTA, FQGNSA. The CDR3 contains 18 residues. Trimming left V 2 bases short and J 6 bases short, with 25 bases between. This CDR3 reads CASSLQVAGPRGGSEAFF. DNA for the CDR3: TGTGCCAGCAGCTTACAAGTGGCAGGTCCGCGGGGGGGGTCTGAAGCTTTCTTT. Full variable domain (missing parts from reference TRBV7-2 and TRBJ1-1): GAGVSQSPSNKVTEKGKDVELRCDPISGHTALYWYRQSLGQGLEFLIYFQGNSAPDKSGLPSDRFSAERTGGSVSTLTIQRTQQEDSAVYLCASSLQVAGPRGGSEAFFGQGTRLTVV.

This chain joins TRBV13 and TRBJ2-7; D remains ambiguous. Between the trimmed V and J ends, which lost 11 bases and 3 bases, there was a span of 26 bases. Per germline, CDR1 PRHDT and CDR2 FYEKMQ (reference sequence). This CDR3 contains 16 residues. CDR3 region: CASSSGGVTLGYEQYF. The CDR3 nucleotides read TGTGCCTCCTCTTCTGGCGGTGTGACCCTCGGCTACGAGCAGTACTTC.

The chain employs TRBV6-1 and TRBJ1-2; D possibly corresponds to TRBD1 (6 bases). This CDR3 comprises 15 residues. Trimming cost V 8 bases and J 4 bases, with 20 bases left between them. The germline CDR1 and CDR2 sequences are MNHNS and SASEGT. The CDR3 DNA reads as TGTGCCAGCGCCCGCCTATTGACAGGAGCCTATGGCTACACCTTC. Translation gives CASARLLTGAYGYTF.

This chain connects TRBV27 to TRBJ2-7; a possible D gene is TRBD2 (5 bases). Trimming shortened V by 0 bases and J by 2 bases, and 11 bases separated the two germline ends. Germline CDR1 is MNHEY and CDR2 is SMNVEV (reference sequence). This CDR3 region has 15 residues. The CDR3: CASSLSSPGAYEQYF. In DNA form, the CDR3 reads TGTGCCAGCAGTTTATCATCCCCCGGGGCCTACGAGCAGTACTTC.

The V call is TRBV7-9, the J call TRBJ2-7; 8 nucleotides align to TRBD1. In germline, CDR1 is SEHNR, CDR2 FQNEAQ (reference sequence). This CDR3 contains 13 residues. Trimming cost V 2 bases and J 5 bases; bases outside gene matches: 2. The CDR3 DNA reads as TGTGCCAGCAGCTTAACAGGGGGGCACGAGCAGTACTTC. Amino acid sequence: CASSLTGGHEQYF.

The rearrangement uses TRBV4-2 and TRBJ2-7; 8 bases are shared with TRBD1. Looked up from germline, CDR1 is LGHNA and CDR2 is YNFKEQ. The CDR3 runs to 14 residues. With V trimmed by 4 bases and J by 4 bases, 6 bases remained unmatched. CDR3 residues: CASSPPDRGYEQYF. As DNA, the CDR3 is TGTGCCAGCAGCCCCCCCGACAGGGGTTACGAGCAGTACTTC.

V gene TRBV5-4 combines with J gene TRBJ2-5, with TRBD1 matching 8 bases. V dropped 0 bases and J dropped 5; count of bases not matched to a gene: 6. The germline V gene has CDR1 SGHNT and CDR2 YYREEE (reference sequence). This CDR3 has 15 residues. The CDR3 DNA is TGTGCCAGCAGCTTGGACTCAGGGGGCGGGGAGACCCAGTACTTC. Amino acid sequence: CASSLDSGGGETQYF.